Listed below are T cell receptor beta chains from one sample, sequenced in a study of long-term antiretroviral therapy in people with HIV. Sequencing was performed with immunoSEQ multiplex PCR; in TCRdb, only in-frame clones are kept and a portion is missing. The profile covers around 28,000 clones, with approximately 80% appearing a single time and approximately 10% taken by the ten largest. The sample consisted of unsorted PBMCs, taken 2.7 to 2.8 years after starting antiretroviral therapy. Receptors were obtained from a man aged 25 to 40 with HIV. Both conserved end residues are part of each CDR3. Fields, in order: clone size, J gene, CDR3 length, V gene, D gene, CDR3 DNA, CDR3 protein. D genes are given only for firm matches. Some rows have no size entry. The others give once, few or many, or a class for an expanded clone.

NA TRBJ2-2 14 TRBV27 NA TGTGCCAGCAGTTCCGGAAGCCCCGCCGGGGAGCTGTTTTTT CASSSGSPAGELFF
once TRBJ2-3 19 TRBV28 NA TGTGCCAGCAGTCTCGGACTCGTGAACCCGAAAGTGGGAACAGATACGCAGTATTTT CASSLGLVNPKVGTDTQYF
NA TRBJ1-6 17 TRBV5-1 TRBD1 TGCGCCAGCGGGCCGGGTAGTCGGACAGGTTTCGTTTCACCCCTCCACTTT CASGPGSRTGFVSPLHF
NA TRBJ2-1 16 TRBV11-2 NA TGTGCCAGCAGCGGGGATGTAGCGGACACCTACAATGAGCAGTTCTTC CASSGDVADTYNEQFF
NA TRBJ1-4 13 TRBV15 NA TGTGCCACCAGCCGGGCCCTTGATGAAAAACTGTTTTTT CATSRALDEKLFF
NA TRBJ1-2 15 TRBV28 NA TGTGCCAGCAGATCCACCCAGGGGTCAAACTATGGCTACACCTTC CASRSTQGSNYGYTF
NA TRBJ2-7 14 TRBV6-5 NA TGTGCCAGCAGTTCCCGGGACGGGACCTACGAGCAGTACTTC CASSSRDGTYEQYF
NA TRBJ2-1 14 TRBV28 NA TGTGCCAGCAGCCTCCGGGGACACCACAATGAGCAGTTCTTC CASSLRGHHNEQFF
NA TRBJ2-7 18 TRBV7-2 TRBD2 TGTGCCAGCAGCCTAGAGGGTAGGCTAGCGGGGATCCTCTACGAGCAGTACTTC CASSLEGRLAGILYEQYF
NA TRBJ1-5 15 TRBV28 TRBD1 TGTGCCAGCAGTTCCTCACAGGGGAGCAGGCAGCCCCAGCATTTT CASSSSQGSRQPQHF
once TRBJ1-6 15 TRBV9 NA TGTGCCAGCAGCGCCGGGGGCCTGAGGAATTCACCCCTCCACTTT CASSAGGLRNSPLHF
NA TRBJ2-5 14 TRBV7-9 NA TGTGCCAGCAGCTTAGACCGGTCACAAGAGACCCAGTACTTC CASSLDRSQETQYF
NA TRBJ2-7 13 TRBV19 NA TGTGCCAGTAGTTTTGGCACCTCCTACGAGCAGTACTTC CASSFGTSYEQYF
NA TRBJ1-1 13 TRBV10-3 NA TGTGCCATCAGTTATACTAGGGACACTGAAGCTTTCTTT CAISYTRDTEAFF
NA TRBJ2-1 14 TRBV27 NA TGTGCCAGCAGTTCCTCTAGCTCCTACAATGAGCAGTTCTTC CASSSSSSYNEQFF
NA TRBJ2-7 14 TRBV7-9 NA TGTGCCAGCAGCTTAGAAGGCGGGATCTACGAGCAGTACTTC CASSLEGGIYEQYF
NA TRBJ2-7 16 TRBV5-1 NA TGCGCCAGCAGCTCGGGATCCAGTATCTCCACCTACGAGCAGTACTTC CASSSGSSISTYEQYF
NA TRBJ2-5 14 TRBV6-6 NA TGTGCCAGCAGTTCCTCCACTTGGAAAGAGACCCAGTACTTC CASSSSTWKETQYF